These 18 T cell receptor beta chains share one sample of origin, sequenced in a study of response to subunit inactivated influenza vaccine. TCRdb used MiXCR to reprocess the RT-PCR reads, holding one entry per CDR3 protein. The table shows about 310,000 distinct CDR3 sequences, with around a fifth occurring only once. Sequenced here: PBMCs from blood, sampled about 19 months after vaccination. These receptors all stem from a man aged 50 to 75 who received an inactivated influenza vaccine.

This clonotype was counted a single time. Here the CDR3 reads CASSLFGVQETQYF. CDR3 in DNA: TGTGCCAGCAGCTTGTTCGGGGTCCAAGAGACCCAGTACTTC. The V gene is TRBV5-6, the J gene TRBJ2-5, with D possibly matching TRBD2 (5 bases). V was pared by 1 base and J by 1 base, with 8 bases between. CDR1 and CDR2 (germline): SGHDT, YYEEEE. The length of the CDR3 is 14 residues.

This clonotype appeared a few times. The chain uses TRBV28 and TRBJ2-2; tentative D call: TRBD2 (5 bases). Per the germline V gene, CDR1 is MDHEN and CDR2 is SYDVKM. V dropped 7 bases and J dropped 7 bases, with 19 bases sitting between them. This CDR3 contains 15 residues. CDR3 DNA sequence: TGTGCCAGCACCCCCGCGGGCTTTGGAATCGGGGAGCTGTTTTTT. Its protein is CASTPAGFGIGELFF.

This chain links TRBV12-3 or TRBV12-4 with TRBJ2-2; D remains unclear. CDR3 length: 14 amino acids. Between the trimmed V and J ends, which lost 2 bases and 7 bases, there was a span of 11 bases. CDR3 in amino acids: CASSLQVLVGELFF. The CDR3 DNA follows: TGTGCCAGCAGTTTACAAGTGTTGGTCGGGGAGCTGTTTTTT.

In this sample, this clonotype turned up a few times. CDR3 DNA: TGTGCCAGTAGTCTGAGGATCGGAAACACCATATATTTT. It specifies CASSLRIGNTIYF. The chain combines TRBV19 with TRBJ1-3; D remains unclear. CDR1 and CDR2 (germline): LNHDA, SQIVND (reference sequence). There are 13 residues in the CDR3. The ends were cut back, 5 bases at V and 4 bases at J, with 9 bases in the middle.

The chain is built from TRBV15 and TRBJ2-3; D unclear. Trimming removed 1 base from V and 1 base from J, with 12 bases in between. Germline assignment: CDR1 LNHNV and CDR2 YYDKDF (reference sequence). The CDR3 is 16 residues long. CDR3 region: CATSRGSGLGTDTQYF. Here the CDR3 DNA reads TGTGCCACCAGCAGAGGCTCGGGCCTGGGCACAGATACGCAGTATTTT.

This clonotype was counted only a few times. The chain carries TRBV20-1 and TRBJ2-3; maybe TRBD2 (5 bases). V was clipped by 3 bases and J by 2 bases, with 9 bases between them. The CDR3 is 13 residues long. Germline CDR1 DFQATT, CDR2 SNEGSKA (reference sequence). For the CDR3, the DNA is TGCAGTGCTAGTCCAGCGGTCACAGATACGCAGTATTTT. Encoded protein: CSASPAVTDTQYF.

This clonotype has at least ten counts. The chain recombines TRBV4-3 with TRBJ2-3, with TRBD1 matching 10 bases. V trimming: 0 bases; J trimming: 6 bases; junction bases outside the gene matches: 3. The CDR3 covers 15 residues. The germline CDR1 and CDR2 sequences are LGHNA and YSLEER. As DNA, the CDR3 is TGCGCCAGCAGCCAAGATGGGACAGGGGTGGATACGCAGTATTTT. Translated: CASSQDGTGVDTQYF.

This clonotype was seen a handful of times. The V gene is TRBV12-3 or TRBV12-4, the J gene TRBJ2-2; TRBD2 is a possible D gene (6 bases). The CDR3 runs 15 residues. V lost 3 bases to trimming and J lost 5 bases, with 13 bases between them. CDR3 bases: TGTGCCAGCAGTTTGGCTGGGGAGGCGACCGGGGAGCTGTTTTTT. It codes for CASSLAGEATGELFF.

The genes are TRBV12-3 or TRBV12-4 and TRBJ2-7; TRBD2 matches 9 bases. V lost 3 bases, J lost 5 bases, and 5 bases stayed unmatched. The CDR3 length is 14 residues. The CDR3, as DNA: TGTGCCAGCAGTTTGGGCGGGAGGGACCACGAGCAGTACTTC. As protein: CASSLGGRDHEQYF.

The rearrangement uses TRBV7-2 and TRBJ2-1; 11 bases are a match to TRBD1. CDR1 is SGHTA, CDR2 FQGNSA, per germline. V was clipped by 5 bases and J by 5 bases; unmatched bases: 5. The CDR3 has 15 residues. The CDR3 DNA reads TGTGCCAGCAGCACGGGGACAGGGGGAAACAATGAGCAGTTCTTC. Its translation is CASSTGTGGNNEQFF.

This chain uses TRBV5-1 with TRBJ2-4; D is ambiguous. V was shortened by 0 bases and J by 6 bases, with 10 bases between the two germline ends. Germline assignment: CDR1 SGHRS and CDR2 YFSETQ. This CDR3 spans 14 amino acids. CDR3 region: CASSLAGGLNIQYF. The CDR3 DNA is TGCGCCAGCAGCTTGGCGGGCGGTTTAAACATTCAGTACTTC. Full variable domain (outside the CDR3, taken from reference TRBV5-1 and TRBJ2-4): KAGVTQTPRYLIKTRGQQVTLSCSPISGHRSVSWYQQTPGQGLQFLFEYFSETQRNKGNFPGRFSGRQFSNSRSEMNVSTLELGDSALYLCASSLAGGLNIQYFGAGTRLSVL.

In its sample, this clonotype was seen a few times. CDR3 sequence: CASSQDPGGGPETQYF. The CDR3 DNA sequence: TGTGCCAGCAGCCAAGATCCCGGGGGAGGGCCAGAGACCCAGTACTTC. The V and J genes are TRBV4-2 and TRBJ2-5; 7 bases agree with TRBD2. CDR1 and CDR2 from the germline V gene are LGHNA and YNFKEQ. Unmatched junction bases numbered 8, after V lost 0 bases and J lost 4 bases. The CDR3 extends over 16 amino acids.

This chain connects TRBV20-1 to TRBJ2-2, with TRBD2 matching over 10 bases. J was trimmed by 1 base and V by 6 bases; bases with no gene match: 5. Germline CDR1 is DFQATT and CDR2 is SNEGSKA (reference sequence). The CDR3 is made up of 15 amino acids. The chain's CDR3 is CSALIAGGNTGELFF. As DNA, the CDR3 is TGCAGTGCCCTCATAGCGGGAGGGAACACCGGGGAGCTGTTTTTT.

This clonotype appeared a few times. V gene TRBV27 combines with J gene TRBJ1-5; no firm D call. The V and J ends lost 4 bases and 0 bases respectively, with 13 bases between them. The CDR3 spans 16 residues. Per the germline V gene, CDR1 is MNHEY and CDR2 is SMNVEV (reference sequence). CDR3 nucleotides: TGTGCCAGCAGTTCCCTGAGACGGAATAGCAATCAGCCCCAGCATTTT. Translating gives CASSSLRRNSNQPQHF.

The sample holds a few counts of this clonotype. The V and J genes are TRBV10-3 and TRBJ2-7, with 8 bases lining up with TRBD2. Per the germline V gene, CDR1 is ENHRY and CDR2 is SYGVKD. This CDR3 contains 17 residues. The V gene end was trimmed by 4 bases and the J gene end by 0 bases; junction bases not matched to a gene: 11. CDR3 amino acids: CAISVGDLAGLSYEQYF. The CDR3 coding sequence is TGTGCCATCAGTGTGGGGGATTTAGCGGGGCTCTCCTACGAGCAGTACTTC.

This clonotype was seen more than once but under ten times. The gene calls are TRBV11-1 and TRBJ1-1; 9 bases map to TRBD1. V shed 1 base, J shed 1 base, and the junction held 10 bases outside the gene matches. CDR3 length: 18 residues. Germline V gives CDR1 SGHAT, CDR2 FQDESV (reference sequence). CDR3: CASSLGRTRDRANTEAFF. DNA of the CDR3: TGTGCCAGCAGCTTAGGGAGGACCCGGGACAGGGCGAACACTGAAGCTTTCTTT.

The chain links TRBV20-1 to TRBJ2-7, with D perhaps given as TRBD1 or TRBD2 (5 bases each). This CDR3 has 14 residues. The V gene's germline CDR1 is DFQATT and CDR2 SNEGSKA (reference sequence). Trimming took 1 base from V and 3 from J, leaving 13 bases between them. For the CDR3, the DNA is TGCAGTGCTAGAGTCCCCCCGGGGCTCTACGAGCAGTACTTC. The encoded protein is CSARVPPGLYEQYF.

In this sample, this clonotype turned up once. The chain's CDR3 is CASSATGYEQYF. The CDR3 bases are TGTGCCAGCAGCGCGACAGGTTACGAGCAGTACTTC. The genes are TRBV7-9 and TRBJ2-7; D may be TRBD1 (6 bases). This CDR3 has 12 amino acids. Germline values: CDR1 SEHNR, CDR2 FQNEAQ (reference sequence). The V end lost 5 bases, the J end lost 4 bases, and 9 bases lay between the germline ends.